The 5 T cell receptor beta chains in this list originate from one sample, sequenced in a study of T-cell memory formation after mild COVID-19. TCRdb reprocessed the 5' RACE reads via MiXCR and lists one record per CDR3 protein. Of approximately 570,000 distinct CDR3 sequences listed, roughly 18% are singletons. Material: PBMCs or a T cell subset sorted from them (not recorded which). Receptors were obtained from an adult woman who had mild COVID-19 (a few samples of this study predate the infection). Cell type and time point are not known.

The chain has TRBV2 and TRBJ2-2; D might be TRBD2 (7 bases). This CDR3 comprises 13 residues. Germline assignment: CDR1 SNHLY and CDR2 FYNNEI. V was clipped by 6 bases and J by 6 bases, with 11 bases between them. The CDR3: CASRQGGAGELFF. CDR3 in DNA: TGTGCCAGCAGGCAAGGGGGGGCCGGGGAGCTGTTTTTT.

Here the CDR3 reads CASSEVGGQGYEQYF. CDR3 nucleotide sequence: TGTGCCAGCAGTGAGGTGGGAGGACAGGGCTACGAGCAGTACTTC. The V gene is TRBV6-1, the J gene TRBJ2-7, with 8 bases lining up with TRBD1. Germline values: CDR1 MNHNS, CDR2 SASEGT. CDR3 length equals 15 residues. With 3 bases clipped from V and 3 bases from J, the junction kept 7 bases outside the gene matches.

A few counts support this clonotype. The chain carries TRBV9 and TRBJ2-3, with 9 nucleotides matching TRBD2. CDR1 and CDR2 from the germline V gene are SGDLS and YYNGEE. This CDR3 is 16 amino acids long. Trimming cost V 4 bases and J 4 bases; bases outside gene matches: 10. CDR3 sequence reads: CASSSRTSDVSDTQYF. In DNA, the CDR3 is TGTGCCAGCAGCTCGCGGACTAGCGACGTTTCAGATACGCAGTATTTT. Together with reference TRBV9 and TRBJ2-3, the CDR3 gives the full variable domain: DSGVTQTPKHLITATGQRVTLRCSPRSGDLSVYWYQQSLDQGLQFLIQYYNGEERAKGNILERFSAQQFPDLHSELNLSSLELGDSALYFCASSSRTSDVSDTQYFGPGTRLTVL.

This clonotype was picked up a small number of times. For the CDR3, the DNA is TGTGCCAGCAGCCCCGGGACTAGCGTTGCAGATACGCAGTATTTT. It translates to CASSPGTSVADTQYF. The V gene is TRBV7-2, the J gene TRBJ2-3, with 10 bases identical to TRBD2. The germline gives CDR1 SGHTA, CDR2 FQGNSA. J gave up 4 bases and V 5 bases, and 6 bases lay outside the gene matches. The CDR3 loop spans 15 amino acids.

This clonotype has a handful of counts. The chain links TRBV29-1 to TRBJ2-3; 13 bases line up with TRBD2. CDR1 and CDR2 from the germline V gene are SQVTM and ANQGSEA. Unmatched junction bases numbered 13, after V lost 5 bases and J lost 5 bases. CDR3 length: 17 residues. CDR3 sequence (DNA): TGCAGCGTTTTCGGGACTAGCGGGGTGGGAAGGAGAGATACGCAGTATTTT. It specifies CSVFGTSGVGRRDTQYF.